This entry lists 24 T cell receptor beta chains sequenced from one sample in a study of vaccination effects on CD4 cells after COVID-19. Their target antigens are unknown. Expansion of antigen-specific CD4+ T cells with viral peptide pools was carried out by the ViraFEST assay before sequencing. When roughly eleven days of culture had elapsed, CD4+ T cells were isolated. In the vaccine recipients, nucleocapsid antibodies were negative and there was no prior SARS-CoV-2 infection. Profiled with immunoSEQ multiplex PCR; TCRdb holds only in-frame clones, not every one. The sample carries fewer than 85,000 clones, 78% recorded once. Sequenced here: CD4+ T cells from PBMCs cultured with SARS-CoV-2 spike peptides, sampled before COVID-19 vaccination. These receptors all stem from a human donor who received a COVID-19 vaccine.

This chain joins TRBV5-4 and TRBJ2-1, with D maybe TRBD2 (6 bases). The germline V and J ends were trimmed by 4 bases and 8 bases, with 10 bases remaining between them. The germline V gene has CDR1 SGHNT and CDR2 YYREEE (reference sequence). This CDR3 spans 12 amino acids. The CDR3 protein is CASSRGYDEQFF. For the CDR3, the DNA is TGTGCCAGCAGCCGGGGGTACGATGAGCAGTTCTTC. The complete variable domain, with remaining parts taken from reference TRBV5-4 and TRBJ2-1, reads ETGVTQSPTHLIKTRGQQVTLRCSSQSGHNTVSWYQQALGQGPQFIFQYYREEENGRGNFPPRFSGLQFPNYSSELNVNALELDDSALYLCASSRGYDEQFFGPGTRLTVL.

J is TRBJ2-1 and V is TRBV4-1; 9 positions agree with TRBD1. The CDR3 consists of 20 residues. Germline CDR1 and CDR2: MGHRA and YSYEKL. J gave up 3 bases and V 1 base, and 16 bases lay outside the gene matches. CDR3 protein: CASSQVGRWDRDSIYNEQFF. The CDR3 region has the DNA TGCGCCAGCAGCCAAGTTGGGCGTTGGGACAGGGACTCTATCTACAATGAGCAGTTCTTC.

This chain connects TRBV5-4 to TRBJ1-5; no reliable D call. The CDR3 is 14 residues long. Trimming shortened V by 2 bases and J by 3 bases, and 9 bases separated the two germline ends. Germline V gene lookup returns CDR1 SGHNT and CDR2 YYREEE (reference sequence). This CDR3 reads CASSLAGSNQPQHF. The DNA for the CDR3 is TGTGCCAGCAGCTTAGCAGGTTCCAATCAGCCCCAGCATTTT.

V gene TRBV24-1 combines with J gene TRBJ2-1; 7 nucleotides line up with TRBD1. This CDR3 contains 16 residues. Germline V gene sequence: CDR1 KGHDR, CDR2 SFDVKD. Trimming cost V 1 base and J 5 bases; bases outside gene matches: 7. CDR3 sequence: CATSDLTRDSHNEQFF. Written as DNA, the CDR3 is TGTGCCACCAGTGATTTAACCCGGGACAGCCACAATGAGCAGTTCTTC.

This clone was found once. This chain uses TRBV7-2 with TRBJ2-5; 9 nucleotides align to TRBD1. After removal of 0 bases from V and 5 bases from J, the junction contained 4 bases not matched to a gene. This CDR3 comprises 15 residues. Germline V lookup: CDR1 SGHTA, CDR2 FQGNSA. The CDR3 DNA follows: TGTGCCAGCAGCTTAGCCGGGACAGGGTTGGAGACCCAGTACTTC. It yields the protein CASSLAGTGLETQYF. Variable domain in full (rest from reference TRBV7-2 and TRBJ2-5): GAGVSQSPSNKVTEKGKDVELRCDPISGHTALYWYRQSLGQGLEFLIYFQGNSAPDKSGLPSDRFSAERTGGSVSTLTIQRTQQEDSAVYLCASSLAGTGLETQYFGPGTRLLVL.

This chain links TRBV6-1 with TRBJ1-1; D call uncertain. The CDR3 is 14 residues long. V shed 2 bases and J shed 7 bases, with 14 bases lying between them. The V gene's germline CDR1 is MNHNS and CDR2 SASEGT. The CDR3 spells CASSERLAPVEAFF. The CDR3 DNA follows: TGTGCCAGCAGTGAACGGTTGGCCCCCGTTGAAGCTTTCTTT.

This clone has more than one count but fewer than ten. The chain has TRBV5-1 and TRBJ1-1; no firm D call. The CDR3 runs to 13 residues. In germline, CDR1 is SGHRS, CDR2 YFSETQ. V was trimmed by 0 bases and J by 0 bases, leaving 3 bases between them. The CDR3, as DNA: TGCGCCAGCAGCTTGGTGGTGAACACTGAAGCTTTCTTT. Amino acids: CASSLVVNTEAFF.

V and J are TRBV6-1 and TRBJ2-1; D uncertain. The length of the CDR3 is 16 residues. The germline V gene has CDR1 MNHNS and CDR2 SASEGT. Trimming removed 1 base from V and 0 bases from J, with 10 bases in between. The CDR3 protein is CASSEVLPPSYNEQFF. Here the CDR3 DNA reads TGTGCCAGCAGTGAAGTTCTCCCACCCTCCTACAATGAGCAGTTCTTC.

The chain couples TRBV14 to TRBJ2-5; a weak D match, TRBD2 (6 bases). The CDR3 loop spans 15 amino acids. The V end lost 1 base, the J end lost 1 base, and 10 bases lay between the germline ends. Germline V gives CDR1 SGHDN, CDR2 FVKESK. CDR3 nucleotides: TGTGCCAGCAGCCAAGCGGGGGTAGGCCAAGAGACCCAGTACTTC. Residues: CASSQAGVGQETQYF.

The V gene is TRBV6-4, the J gene TRBJ2-7; D possibly corresponds to TRBD1 (6 bases). CDR1 and CDR2 from the germline V gene are MRHNA and SNTAGT. Trimming took off 2 bases at V and 6 bases at J, with 26 bases between the two ends. The CDR3 has 18 amino acids. This CDR3 reads CASSDLRVLGSKQGEQYV. In nucleotides, the CDR3 is TGTGCCAGCAGTGACCTCAGGGTACTAGGGTCCAAACAGGGCGAGCAGTACGTC.

This clone has a single count. The genes are TRBV7-2 and TRBJ2-2; 12 bases are shared with TRBD2. V lost 3 bases, J lost 2 bases, and 7 bases stayed unmatched. CDR3 length equals 18 residues. Germline loops: CDR1 SGHTA, CDR2 FQGNSA. As DNA, the CDR3 is TGTGCCAGCAGCTTTAGGACTAGCGGGGTTTTTAACACCGGGGAGCTGTTTTTT. Translating gives CASSFRTSGVFNTGELFF.

The rearrangement links TRBV10-2 to TRBJ1-2; 9 positions match TRBD1. This CDR3 has 17 amino acids. Per the germline V gene, CDR1 is WSHSY and CDR2 is SAAADI. The V and J ends lost 3 bases and 8 bases, in that order; junction bases with no gene match: 16. The CDR3 sequence is CASSESGQGNGITGYTF. DNA for the CDR3: TGCGCCAGCAGTGAATCGGGACAGGGAAACGGAATTACGGGCTACACCTTC.

The chain couples TRBV12-3 or TRBV12-4 to TRBJ1-1; D not resolved. V lost 3 bases, J lost 3 bases, and 8 bases lay in between. The CDR3 loop spans 13 amino acids. The CDR3 here is CASSLKGDTEAFF. The DNA of the CDR3 is TGTGCCAGCAGTTTGAAAGGAGACACTGAAGCTTTCTTT.

The chain has TRBV30 and TRBJ2-2; no clear D gene. Deletions cut 5 bases from V and 0 bases from J, with 10 bases between. The CDR3 spans 14 residues. Germline CDR1 is GTSNPN and CDR2 is SVGIG (reference sequence). CDR3 nucleotide sequence: TGTGCCTGGGGGCATAACACGAACACCGGGGAGCTGTTTTTT. Its translation: CAWGHNTNTGELFF.

In nucleotides, the CDR3 is TGCGCCAGCAGCCAAACGACTAGCGGGTTCACAGATACGCAGTATTTT. It specifies CASSQTTSGFTDTQYF. The gene calls are TRBV4-1 and TRBJ2-3; 10 bases align to TRBD2. Germline-derived CDR1 and CDR2 are MGHRA and YSYEKL. CDR3 size: 16 residues. The trim removed 2 bases at V and 2 bases at J, leaving 4 bases unmatched.

J is TRBJ1-5 and V is TRBV12-3 or TRBV12-4; maybe TRBD1 (5 bases). This CDR3 comprises 13 residues. The V end was cut by 7 bases, the J end by 9 bases, with 16 bases between. The CDR3 sequence is CASTSGGATPQHF. CDR3 DNA: TGTGCCAGCACCTCCGGAGGGGCGACGCCCCAGCATTTT.

The chain recombines TRBV2 with TRBJ1-1; D not certain. Trimming cost V 3 bases and J 3 bases, with 5 bases left between them. There are 12 residues in the CDR3. Germline V gene lookup returns CDR1 SNHLY and CDR2 FYNNEI. This chain's CDR3 is CASSDTYTEAFF. CDR3 nucleotide sequence: TGTGCCAGCAGTGATACGTACACTGAAGCTTTCTTT.

This clone came up once. The CDR3 here is CASSVQGADTEAFF. The CDR3 DNA reads TGTGCCAGCTCAGTGCAGGGGGCGGACACTGAAGCTTTCTTT. This chain uses TRBV18 with TRBJ1-1, with 8 bases fitting TRBD1. The trim removed 5 bases at V and 3 bases at J, leaving 5 bases unmatched. The germline gives CDR1 KGHSH, CDR2 LQKENI. The CDR3 is 14 residues long.

The chain recombines TRBV4-1 with TRBJ2-3; D is perhaps TRBD1 or TRBD2 (5 bases each). V was trimmed by 3 bases and J by 4 bases, leaving 20 bases between them. The CDR3 is 17 residues long. Germline V lookup: CDR1 MGHRA, CDR2 YSYEKL. DNA of the CDR3: TGCGCCAGCAGCCAGACGCTCGGGACGCGGGTCGCAGATACGCAGTATTTT. Its translation is CASSQTLGTRVADTQYF.

The chain has TRBV13 and TRBJ2-7, with a tentative D call TRBD1 (7 bases). The germline V and J ends were trimmed by 5 bases and 3 bases, with 29 bases remaining between them. The germline V gene has CDR1 PRHDT and CDR2 FYEKMQ (reference sequence). CDR3 length equals 19 residues. CDR3 nucleotides: TGTGCCAGCAGCCGAAGCAGCCAATTTGCGGCAGGGGGGCTCTACGAGCAGTACGTC. Protein sequence: CASSRSSQFAAGGLYEQYV.

This chain joins TRBV5-1 and TRBJ2-2; a weak D match, TRBD1 (5 bases). The CDR3 is 15 amino acids. Germline V lookup: CDR1 SGHRS, CDR2 YFSETQ. Trimming left V 0 bases short and J 1 base short, with 7 bases between. The CDR3 loop is CASSLDRGNTGELFF. CDR3 DNA: TGCGCCAGCAGCTTGGATAGGGGGAACACCGGGGAGCTGTTTTTT.

This clone was counted a few times. The genes are TRBV7-3 and TRBJ2-6; D unclear. Deletions cut 2 bases from V and 4 bases from J, with 6 bases between. This CDR3 region has 14 residues. Germline V gene sequence: CDR1 SGHTA, CDR2 FQGTGA. In DNA form, the CDR3 reads TGTGCCAGCAGCTTAGGGTGGGGGGCCAACGTCCTGACTTTC. Translated, it gives CASSLGWGANVLTF.

The chain links TRBV7-8 to TRBJ2-3; possible D gene TRBD1, 6 bases. Germline values: CDR1 SGHVS, CDR2 FQNEAQ. The CDR3 contains 16 residues. V lost 5 bases and J 2 bases, leaving 17 bases between the germline ends. This CDR3 is CASSREYTGFTDTQYF. The CDR3 DNA sequence: TGTGCCAGCAGCCGCGAATATACAGGGTTCACAGATACGCAGTATTTT.

The chain combines TRBV19 with TRBJ1-6; tentatively, D is TRBD1 (6 bases). Germline V gene lookup returns CDR1 LNHDA and CDR2 SQIVND (reference sequence). The CDR3 length is 15 residues. Trimming left V 1 base short and J 16 bases short, with 20 bases between. CDR3 sequence reads: CASSIVGGAPLALHF. CDR3 in DNA: TGTGCCAGTAGTATAGTGGGGGGCGCCCCCTTAGCGCTCCACTTT.